Listed here are 19 T cell receptor beta chains from one sample, sequenced in a study of blood T cell repertoires in COVID-19. The repertoire was sequenced with immunoSEQ multiplex PCR; TCRdb's copy has only in-frame clones and lacks some. The sample has around 230,000 clones; about 85% are singletons. Sample: peripheral blood. These receptors were collected from a man aged 35-49 years with acute or convalescent COVID-19.

About this clone: The sample contains more than one DNA sequence encoding this CDR3. The chain couples TRBV24-1 to TRBJ2-3; weak D call: TRBD2 (5 bases). This CDR3 region has 14 residues. Germline V CDR1 and CDR2: KGHDR, SFDVKD. V lost 3 bases and J lost 6, with 12 bases in between. As DNA, the CDR3 is TGTGCCACCAGTGATCCGGGGTCCGCCGATACGCAGTATTTT. Encoded protein: CATSDPGSADTQYF.

The V and J genes are TRBV19 and TRBJ2-3; D possibly corresponds to TRBD1 (5 bases). The V and J ends lost 1 base and 5 bases respectively, with 7 bases between them. The CDR3 is 13 amino acids. The germline gives CDR1 LNHDA, CDR2 SQIVND (reference sequence). The DNA of the CDR3 is TGTGCCAGTAGTATAGTTAGGGGAGATACGCAGTATTTT. Protein sequence: CASSIVRGDTQYF.

The chain employs TRBV5-4 and TRBJ1-1; TRBD1 might be the D (5 bases). The germline V gene has CDR1 SGHNT and CDR2 YYREEE (reference sequence). The V end lost 2 bases, the J end lost 4 bases, and 21 bases lay between the germline ends. The CDR3 consists of 17 residues. The CDR3 is CASSFRRAVGGLTEAFF. The CDR3 DNA sequence: TGTGCCAGCAGCTTCCGCAGGGCCGTCGGGGGACTCACTGAAGCTTTCTTT.

The V gene is TRBV24-1, the J gene TRBJ2-3, with a tentative D call TRBD2 (5 bases). The V end lost 6 bases, the J end lost 0 bases, and 9 bases lay between the germline ends. The CDR3 is made up of 14 amino acids. Germline loops: CDR1 KGHDR, CDR2 SFDVKD. The CDR3 bases are TGTGCCACCAGTCGGGGATTTAGCACAGATACGCAGTATTTT. Residues: CATSRGFSTDTQYF.

The chain links TRBV6-5 to TRBJ2-3; 7 nucleotides agree with TRBD1. Germline CDR1 and CDR2: MNHEY and SVGAGI. V lost 2 bases, J lost 2 bases, and 4 bases stayed unmatched. The CDR3 runs to 15 residues. The CDR3 DNA follows: TGTGCCAGCAGTTACGCCGGACAGGTCACAGATACGCAGTATTTT. Its translation is CASSYAGQVTDTQYF.

The J gene is TRBJ2-7, the V gene TRBV4-2; D might be TRBD1 (6 bases). V lost 4 bases and J 1 base, leaving 11 bases between the germline ends. Germline-derived CDR1 and CDR2 are LGHNA and YNFKEQ. This CDR3 is 14 amino acids long. Here the CDR3 reads CASSLQTGSYEQYF. The CDR3 bases are TGTGCCAGCAGCCTCCAGACAGGATCCTACGAGCAGTACTTC.

This clone was seen only a few times. The chain has TRBV7-9 and TRBJ1-5; 8 nucleotides line up with TRBD1. The CDR3 has 14 residues. Germline V CDR1 and CDR2: SEHNR, FQNEAQ (reference sequence). V lost 8 bases, J lost 6 bases, and 9 bases stayed unmatched. CDR3 in DNA: TGTGCCAGCCCCTTGCAGGGGGCTCCTCAGCCCCAGCATTTT. Residues: CASPLQGAPQPQHF.

The chain recombines TRBV11-2 with TRBJ2-3; D remains ambiguous. There are 15 residues in the CDR3. Germline assignment: CDR1 SGHAT and CDR2 FQNNGV. V was clipped by 5 bases and J by 4 bases, with 16 bases between them. CDR3 region: CASSGRLAVADTQYF. As DNA, the CDR3 is TGTGCCAGCAGCGGTCGACTGGCGGTGGCAGATACGCAGTATTTT.

The rearrangement uses TRBV6-5 and TRBJ1-3; possible D gene TRBD1, 5 bases. The CDR3 contains 15 residues. V gave up 0 bases and J gave up 3 bases, with 9 bases separating them. Per the germline V gene, CDR1 is MNHEY and CDR2 is SVGAGI. The CDR3 DNA reads TGTGCCAGCAGTTACTCAGGGGAAGGTGGAAACACCATATATTTT. Protein sequence: CASSYSGEGGNTIYF.

This chain uses TRBV11-2 with TRBJ2-7; D call uncertain. Germline V gene sequence: CDR1 SGHAT, CDR2 FQNNGV. The CDR3 runs to 12 residues. With 1 base removed from V and 4 bases from J, the gap between germline ends came to 5 bases. The CDR3 spells CASSLVQYEQYF. CDR3 in DNA: TGTGCCAGCAGCTTAGTCCAGTACGAGCAGTACTTC.

The chain uses TRBV21-1 and TRBJ1-6. TRBV21-1 is a pseudogene segment. CDR3 length equals 18 residues. The CDR3 DNA sequence: TGTGCCAGCGACCAATCAGCCCCCCGGGGATGCTATAATTCACCCCTCCACTTT. This codes for CASDQSAPRGCYNSPLHF.

The chain has TRBV30 and TRBJ1-3; 8 bases agree with TRBD1. This CDR3 spans 16 amino acids. V gave up 3 bases and J gave up 1 base; unmatched junction bases: 8. CDR1 GTSNPN and CDR2 SVGIG come from the germline V gene (reference sequence). This CDR3 reads CAWSLFGTGSGNTIYF. DNA of the CDR3: TGTGCCTGGAGCCTTTTCGGGACAGGTTCTGGAAACACCATATATTTT.

The chain uses TRBV3-1 (or the pseudogene TRBV3-2) and TRBJ1-4; 7 nucleotides agree with TRBD1. The ends lost 1 base at V and 5 bases at J; junction bases unmatched: 4. CDR3 length: 15 amino acids. Germline V gene sequence: CDR1 LGHDT, CDR2 YNNKEL (reference sequence). Here the CDR3 DNA reads TGTGCCAGCAGCCAAGGACAGGGACGAAATGAAAAACTGTTTTTT. Translation gives CASSQGQGRNEKLFF.

The chain links TRBV28 to TRBJ2-7; 10 bases align to TRBD2. The CDR3 runs to 15 residues. Looked up from germline, CDR1 is MDHEN and CDR2 is SYDVKM. V lost 1 base, J lost 3 bases, and 3 bases stayed unmatched. The CDR3 is CASSLFTSGDYEQYF. DNA for the CDR3: TGTGCCAGCAGTTTATTTACTAGCGGGGACTACGAGCAGTACTTC.

The CDR3 loop is CASSLGQGSRNSPLHF. Written as DNA, the CDR3 is TGTGCCAGCAGCCTCGGACAGGGGTCGCGTAATTCACCCCTCCACTTT. V usage is TRBV9 and J usage is TRBJ1-6; TRBD1 matches 9 bases. The CDR3 spans 16 residues. Germline V gives CDR1 SGDLS, CDR2 YYNGEE. J lost 6 bases, V lost 4 bases, and 8 bases had no gene match.

This chain connects TRBV2 to TRBJ2-5, with no clear D. The CDR3 totals 13 residues. Germline-derived CDR1 and CDR2 are SNHLY and FYNNEI. The V end was cut by 2 bases, the J end by 5 bases, with 9 bases between. The CDR3 region has the DNA TGTGCCAGCAGTGAACTAGTATTCGAGACCCAGTACTTC. Amino acids: CASSELVFETQYF.

This chain links TRBV11-3 with TRBJ2-1; TRBD1 is a possible D gene (6 bases). Trimming took 5 bases from V and 6 from J, leaving 11 bases between them. Per germline, CDR1 SGHNT and CDR2 YENEEA. The CDR3 consists of 13 residues. Written as DNA, the CDR3 is TGTGCCAGCAGCGCTAACAGGGTCAATGAGCAGTTCTTC. Translated, it gives CASSANRVNEQFF.

The rearrangement uses TRBV4-1 and TRBJ2-3; D gene ambiguous. Germline V gene lookup returns CDR1 MGHRA and CDR2 YSYEKL. This CDR3 is 17 amino acids long. The V end was cut by 1 base, the J end by 1 base, with 15 bases between. The CDR3, as DNA: TGCGCCAGCAGCCAAGGAGGTAGTCGTCCCGGCACAGATACGCAGTATTTT. Translating it yields CASSQGGSRPGTDTQYF.

This chain links TRBV19 with TRBJ2-6; TRBD1 might be the D (5 bases). V was cut by 5 bases and J by 1 base, with 12 bases left in between. The CDR3 consists of 16 residues. The germline V gene has CDR1 LNHDA and CDR2 SQIVND (reference sequence). CDR3 nucleotide sequence: TGTGCCAGTAGTCCGACCTCAGGGTCTGGGGCCAACGTCCTGACTTTC. This sequence encodes CASSPTSGSGANVLTF.